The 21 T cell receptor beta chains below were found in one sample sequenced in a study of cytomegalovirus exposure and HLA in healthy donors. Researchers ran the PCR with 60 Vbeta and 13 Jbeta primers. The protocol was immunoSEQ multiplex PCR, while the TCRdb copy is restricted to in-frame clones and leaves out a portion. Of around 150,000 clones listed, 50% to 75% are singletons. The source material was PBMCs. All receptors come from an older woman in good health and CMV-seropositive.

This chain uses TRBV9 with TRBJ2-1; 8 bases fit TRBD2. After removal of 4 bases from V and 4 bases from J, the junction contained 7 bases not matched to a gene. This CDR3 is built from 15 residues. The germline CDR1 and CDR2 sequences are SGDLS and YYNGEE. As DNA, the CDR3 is TGTGCCAGCAGCATCACTAGCGGACATTACAATGAGCAGTTCTTC. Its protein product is CASSITSGHYNEQFF.

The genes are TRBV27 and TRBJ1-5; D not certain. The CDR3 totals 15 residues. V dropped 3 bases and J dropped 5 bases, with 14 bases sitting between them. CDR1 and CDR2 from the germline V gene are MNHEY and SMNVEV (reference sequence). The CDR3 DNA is TGTGCCAGCAGTTTGAGGGCCGGCGCCGATCAGCCCCAGCATTTT. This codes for CASSLRAGADQPQHF.

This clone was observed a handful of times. The CDR3 protein is CASSEYGTGNTEAFF. The CDR3 DNA reads as TGTGCCAGCAGTGAATATGGGACAGGGAACACTGAAGCTTTCTTT. J is TRBJ1-1 and V is TRBV2, with 8 bases matching TRBD1. Germline lookup yields CDR1 SNHLY and CDR2 FYNNEI. The CDR3 extends over 15 amino acids. V gave up 2 bases and J gave up 1 base; unmatched junction bases: 3. Full variable domain (remainder filled in from reference TRBV2 and TRBJ1-1): EPEVTQTPSHQVTQMGQEVILRCVPISNHLYFYWYRQILGQKVEFLVSFYNNEISEKSEIFDDQFSVERPDGSNFTLKIRSTKLEDSAMYFCASSEYGTGNTEAFFGQGTRLTVV.

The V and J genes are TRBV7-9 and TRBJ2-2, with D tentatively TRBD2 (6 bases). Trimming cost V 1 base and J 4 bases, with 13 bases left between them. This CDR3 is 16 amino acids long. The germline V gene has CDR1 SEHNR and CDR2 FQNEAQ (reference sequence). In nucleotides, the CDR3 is TGTGCCAGCAGCTTAGTTGGCGGGATGGGCACCGGGGAGCTGTTTTTT. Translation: CASSLVGGMGTGELFF.

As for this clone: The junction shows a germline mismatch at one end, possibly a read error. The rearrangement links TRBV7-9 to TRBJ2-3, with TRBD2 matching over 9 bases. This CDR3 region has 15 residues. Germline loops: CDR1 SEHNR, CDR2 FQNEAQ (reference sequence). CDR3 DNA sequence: TGTTCCAGCAGCCTCCCGGGACTAGCAGGAGATACGCAGTATTTT. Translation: CSSSLPGLAGDTQYF.

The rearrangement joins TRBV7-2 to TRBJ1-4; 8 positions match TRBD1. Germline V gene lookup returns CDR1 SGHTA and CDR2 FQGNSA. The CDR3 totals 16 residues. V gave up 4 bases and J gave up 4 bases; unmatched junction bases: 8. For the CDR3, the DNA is TGTGCCAGCAGCTACTTTGCAGGGGGCCGTAATGAAAAACTGTTTTTT. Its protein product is CASSYFAGGRNEKLFF.

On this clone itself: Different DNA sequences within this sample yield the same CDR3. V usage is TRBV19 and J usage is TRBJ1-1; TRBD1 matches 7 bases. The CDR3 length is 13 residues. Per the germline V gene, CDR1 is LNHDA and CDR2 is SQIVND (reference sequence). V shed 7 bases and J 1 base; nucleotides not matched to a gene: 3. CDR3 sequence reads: CASTGQRNTEAFF. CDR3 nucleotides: TGTGCCAGTACGGGACAGAGGAACACTGAAGCTTTCTTT.

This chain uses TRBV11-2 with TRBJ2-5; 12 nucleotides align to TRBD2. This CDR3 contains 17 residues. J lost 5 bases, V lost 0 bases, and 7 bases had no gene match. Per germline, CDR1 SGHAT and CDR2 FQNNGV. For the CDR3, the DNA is TGTGCCAGCAGCTTAGATGTCAGGCTAGCGGGAGGGGAGACCCAGTACTTC. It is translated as CASSLDVRLAGGETQYF.

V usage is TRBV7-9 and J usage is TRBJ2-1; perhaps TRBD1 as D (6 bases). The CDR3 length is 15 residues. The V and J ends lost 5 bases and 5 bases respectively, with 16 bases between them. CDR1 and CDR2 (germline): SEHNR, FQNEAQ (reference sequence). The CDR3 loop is CASSDTGTNNNEQFF. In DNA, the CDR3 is TGTGCCAGCAGCGATACCGGGACAAATAACAATGAGCAGTTCTTC.

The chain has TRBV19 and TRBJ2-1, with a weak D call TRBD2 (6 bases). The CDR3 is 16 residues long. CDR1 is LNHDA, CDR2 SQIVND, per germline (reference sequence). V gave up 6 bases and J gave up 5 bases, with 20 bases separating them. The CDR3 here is CASSGSGGTFNNEQFF. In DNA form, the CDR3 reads TGTGCCAGTAGCGGTTCGGGCGGGACTTTTAACAATGAGCAGTTCTTC.

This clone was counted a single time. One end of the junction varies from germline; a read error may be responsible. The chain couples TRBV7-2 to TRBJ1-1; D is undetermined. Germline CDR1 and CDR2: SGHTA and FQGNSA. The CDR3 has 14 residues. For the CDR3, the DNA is TGTGCCAGCAGCCGTGGGCCGTTGAACTCTGAAGCTTTCTTT. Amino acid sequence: CASSRGPLNSEAFF.

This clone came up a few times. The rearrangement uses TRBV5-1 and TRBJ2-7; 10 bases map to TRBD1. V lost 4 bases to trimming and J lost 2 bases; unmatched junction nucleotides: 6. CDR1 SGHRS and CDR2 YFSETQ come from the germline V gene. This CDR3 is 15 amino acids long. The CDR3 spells CASSRVGQGPYEQYF. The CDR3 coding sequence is TGCGCCAGCAGCCGGGTGGGACAGGGGCCCTACGAGCAGTACTTC.

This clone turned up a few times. This CDR3 is CASRFPRRGPQETQYF. The DNA of the CDR3 is TGTGCCAGCAGGTTCCCGAGGAGGGGTCCACAAGAGACCCAGTACTTC. The rearrangement joins TRBV7-9 to TRBJ2-5; tentatively, D is TRBD2 (6 bases). V was trimmed by 6 bases and J by 2 bases, leaving 19 bases between them. Germline V gene lookup returns CDR1 SEHNR and CDR2 FQNEAQ (reference sequence). The CDR3 loop spans 16 amino acids.

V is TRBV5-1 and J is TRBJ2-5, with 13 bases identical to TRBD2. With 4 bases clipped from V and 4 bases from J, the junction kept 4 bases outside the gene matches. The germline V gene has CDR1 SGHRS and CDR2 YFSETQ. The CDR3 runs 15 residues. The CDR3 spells CASSGGLAGRETQYF. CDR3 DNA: TGCGCCAGCAGCGGGGGACTAGCGGGAAGAGAGACCCAGTACTTC.

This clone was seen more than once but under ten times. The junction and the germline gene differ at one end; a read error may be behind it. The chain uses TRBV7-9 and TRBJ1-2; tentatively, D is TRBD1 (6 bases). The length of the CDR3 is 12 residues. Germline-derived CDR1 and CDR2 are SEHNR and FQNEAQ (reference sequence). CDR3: CSSSLTGSAYTF. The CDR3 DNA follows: TGTTCCAGCAGCTTGACAGGAAGTGCCTACACCTTC.

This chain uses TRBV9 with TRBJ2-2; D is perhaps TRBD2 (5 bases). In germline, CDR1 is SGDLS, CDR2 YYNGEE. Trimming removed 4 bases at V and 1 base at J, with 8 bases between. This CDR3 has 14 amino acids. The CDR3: CASSSTRNTGELFF. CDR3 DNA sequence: TGTGCCAGCAGCTCAACTAGGAACACCGGGGAGCTGTTTTTT.

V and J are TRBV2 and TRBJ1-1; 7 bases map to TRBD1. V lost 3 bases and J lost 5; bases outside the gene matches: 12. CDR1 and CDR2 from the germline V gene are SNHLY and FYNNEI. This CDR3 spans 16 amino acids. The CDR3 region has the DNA TGTGCCAGCAGTGACTCGGCAGGGGGAAGGTGGACTGAAGCTTTCTTT. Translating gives CASSDSAGGRWTEAFF.

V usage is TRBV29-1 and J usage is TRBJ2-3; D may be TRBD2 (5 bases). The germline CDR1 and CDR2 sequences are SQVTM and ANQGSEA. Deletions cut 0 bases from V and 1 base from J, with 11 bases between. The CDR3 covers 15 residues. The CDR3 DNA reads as TGCAGCGTTGAAGATCCATGGCGGGGCACAGATACGCAGTATTTT. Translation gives CSVEDPWRGTDTQYF.

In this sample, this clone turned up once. The CDR3 sequence is CASSPRLALREQYF. The CDR3 DNA sequence: TGTGCCAGCAGCCCGCGGCTTGCTTTACGCGAGCAGTACTTC. This chain joins TRBV28 and TRBJ2-5; D ambiguous. The end of the DNA aligns better with TRBJ2-7, so the J call may be wrong. This CDR3 is built from 14 residues. Germline-derived CDR1 and CDR2 are MDHEN and SYDVKM.

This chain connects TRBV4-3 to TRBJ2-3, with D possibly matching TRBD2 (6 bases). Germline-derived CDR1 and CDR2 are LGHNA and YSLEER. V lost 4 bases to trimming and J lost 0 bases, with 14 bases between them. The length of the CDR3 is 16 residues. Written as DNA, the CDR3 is TGCGCCAGCAGCCCTAGAGCGGGTTCTAGCACAGATACGCAGTATTTT. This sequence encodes CASSPRAGSSTDTQYF.

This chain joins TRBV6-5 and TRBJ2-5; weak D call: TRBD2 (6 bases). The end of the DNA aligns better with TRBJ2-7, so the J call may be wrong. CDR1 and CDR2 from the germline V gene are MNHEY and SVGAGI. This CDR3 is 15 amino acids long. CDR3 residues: CASSYSGLSPYEQYF. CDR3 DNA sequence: TGTGCCAGCAGTTACTCGGGACTGAGTCCCTACGAGCAGTACTTC.